This entry concerns a single T cell receptor beta chain. Its antigen is unidentified. Some clones are missing from TCRdb's copy, which holds only in-frame ones; the method was immunoSEQ multiplex PCR. The sample lists 150,000 to 160,000 clones, approximately 86% occurring once. This sample is part of a study of radiation and T cells in renal cell carcinoma. Broader study findings: From baseline, blood top tumor clonotypes peaked at 2 weeks post-radiation. No pretreatment tumor biopsies were available for baseline clonotypes.

The CDR3 covers 15 residues. V was clipped by 3 bases and J by 4 bases, with 13 bases between them. Germline loops: CDR1 MNHNS, CDR2 SASEGT. The time point is: blood 2 weeks post-SBRT. Treatment meaning: 15 Gy SBRT to primary tumor, nephrectomy 4 weeks later. After SBRT, blood was collected at 2 and 4 weeks, plus baseline. Clear cell pathology was present in this patient's renal cell carcinoma. The genes are TRBV6-1 and TRBJ1-5; D call uncertain. The sequencing used blood, collected from a patient whose treatment included radiotherapy and nephrectomy. The receptor was isolated from a woman aged 50 to 60 with renal cell carcinoma. CDR3 coding DNA: TGTGCCAGCAGTGACCAGACCTTGGGAAATCAGCCCCAGCATTTT. Its protein is CASSDQTLGNQPQHF.